These 13 T cell receptor beta chains were sequenced from one sample in a study of blood T cell repertoires in COVID-19. Clones were read by immunoSEQ multiplex PCR, and TCRdb kept only the in-frame ones, dropping some. The sample holds about 380,000 clones; 88% are singletons and the top ten take roughly 1.2%. Material for sequencing was PBMCs or T cells enriched from blood (not recorded which). All receptors derive from a woman aged 18-35 years who had recovered from COVID-19.

The rearrangement links TRBV5-4 to TRBJ2-3; D remains ambiguous. CDR3 size: 15 residues. Per the germline V gene, CDR1 is SGHNT and CDR2 is YYREEE (reference sequence). V gave up 3 bases and J gave up 2 bases, with 13 bases separating them. DNA of the CDR3: TGTGCCAGCAGCTCCGTTCGCGATCCCACAGATACGCAGTATTTT. This sequence encodes CASSSVRDPTDTQYF.

The chain uses TRBV4-3 and TRBJ2-4; no clear D. The V gene's germline CDR1 is LGHNA and CDR2 YSLEER. V lost 0 bases and J 7 bases, leaving 7 bases between the germline ends. The CDR3 is 13 residues long. CDR3 sequence reads: CASSQDFGNIQYF. The CDR3 nucleotides are TGCGCCAGCAGCCAAGATTTCGGGAACATTCAGTACTTC.

This rearrangement joins TRBV5-4 to TRBJ1-5; a weak D match, TRBD1 (5 bases). Trimming pared 0 bases from V and 2 bases from J, leaving 6 bases between. The length of the CDR3 is 14 residues. Germline V lookup: CDR1 SGHNT, CDR2 YYREEE (reference sequence). CDR3 sequence (DNA): TGTGCCAGCAGCTTGGGGGGGGGCAATCAGCCCCAGCATTTT. Its translation is CASSLGGGNQPQHF.

V is TRBV7-2 and J is TRBJ1-4, with 8 positions matching TRBD1. The CDR3 is 14 residues long. Germline CDR1 is SGHTA and CDR2 is FQGNSA. Trimming cost V 4 bases and J 7 bases; bases outside gene matches: 5. The CDR3 protein is CASSSQDRGEKLFF. The CDR3, as DNA: TGTGCCAGCAGCTCCCAAGACAGGGGTGAAAAACTGTTTTTT.

This chain uses TRBV18 with TRBJ2-7; 9 positions agree with TRBD1. V shed 8 bases and J 3 bases; nucleotides not matched to a gene: 5. The CDR3 sequence is 13 residues long. Per germline, CDR1 KGHSH and CDR2 LQKENI. The CDR3 DNA follows: TGTGCCAGCCGAGGACAGGGGAACTACGAGCAGTACTTC. Its translation is CASRGQGNYEQYF. Drawing the rest from reference TRBV18 and TRBJ2-7, the complete variable domain is NAGVMQNPRHLVRRRGQEARLRCSPMKGHSHVYWYRQLPEEGLKFMVYLQKENIIDESGMPKERFSAEFPKEGPSILRIQQVVRGDSAAYFCASRGQGNYEQYFGPGTRLTVT.

V gene TRBV6-1 combines with J gene TRBJ1-6; no clear D. There are 14 residues in the CDR3. The germline V and J ends were trimmed by 0 bases and 14 bases, with 14 bases remaining between them. Per germline, CDR1 MNHNS and CDR2 SASEGT. The CDR3 nucleotides are TGTGCCAGCAGTGAAGCGGTGGTAGTATTCACCCTCCACTTT. Translation: CASSEAVVVFTLHF.

The chain combines TRBV7-6 with TRBJ1-4; unclear D gene. In germline, CDR1 is SGHVS, CDR2 FNYEAQ. The CDR3 length is 12 residues. The V and J ends lost 5 bases and 8 bases respectively, with 9 bases between them. CDR3 region: CASSPLGEKLFF. The CDR3 nucleotides read TGTGCCAGCAGCCCACTAGGGGAAAAACTGTTTTTT.

This clone was detected only once. The chain joins TRBV2 to TRBJ2-2, with D possibly being TRBD2 (6 bases). The CDR3 spans 13 residues. Germline CDR1 SNHLY, CDR2 FYNNEI. V shed 7 bases and J shed 1 base, with 7 bases lying between them. The CDR3 DNA sequence: TGTGCCAGCAACGGGGGGAACACCGGGGAGCTGTTTTTT. Its protein is CASNGGNTGELFF. The full variable domain, with the rest looked up from reference TRBV2 and TRBJ2-2, is EPEVTQTPSHQVTQMGQEVILRCVPISNHLYFYWYRQILGQKVEFLVSFYNNEISEKSEIFDDQFSVERPDGSNFTLKIRSTKLEDSAMYFCASNGGNTGELFFGEGSRLTVL.

The chain combines TRBV11-2 with TRBJ2-1, with TRBD2 matching 7 bases. The germline gives CDR1 SGHAT, CDR2 FQNNGV. The CDR3 is 13 amino acids. Trimming took 5 bases from V and 3 from J; bases not matched to a gene: 1. The CDR3 DNA follows: TGTGCCAGCAGCCGGGACTACTACAATGAGCAGTTCTTC. Encoded protein: CASSRDYYNEQFF. Filled out from reference TRBV11-2 and TRBJ2-1, the complete variable domain reads EAGVAQSPRYKIIEKRQSVAFWCNPISGHATLYWYQQILGQGPKLLIQFQNNGVVDDSQLPKDRFSAERLKGVDSTLKIQPAKLEDSAVYLCASSRDYYNEQFFGPGTRLTVL.

The chain links TRBV12-5 to TRBJ2-1; the match to TRBD2 covers 9 bases. Germline V gene lookup returns CDR1 LGHNT and CDR2 FRNRAP. The CDR3 is 14 amino acids. Trimming removed 1 base from V and 5 bases from J; junction bases left unmatched: 0. Here the CDR3 DNA reads TGTGCTAGTGGTTTGGGCGGGGGGGACAATGAGCAGTTCTTC. Residues: CASGLGGGDNEQFF.

The chain is built from TRBV10-3 and TRBJ1-2; 10 positions match TRBD1. V shed 0 bases, J shed 1 base, and the junction held 5 bases outside the gene matches. CDR3 length equals 17 residues. Germline V gives CDR1 ENHRY, CDR2 SYGVKD. CDR3 amino acids: CAISESDRGYSNYGYTF. In DNA form, the CDR3 reads TGTGCCATCAGTGAGTCGGACAGGGGGTACAGTAACTATGGCTACACCTTC.

On this clone itself: The same CDR3 can be traced to other DNA sequences in this sample. This sequence joins TRBV9 and TRBJ1-2, with no clear D. CDR1 is SGDLS and CDR2 is YYNGEE in the germline V gene. The germline V and J ends were trimmed by 3 bases and 5 bases, with 5 bases remaining between them. The CDR3 is 11 amino acids. The CDR3, as DNA: TGTGCCAGCAGCGCCTTATATGGCTACACCTTC. Its translation is CASSALYGYTF.

The chain couples TRBV5-1 to TRBJ1-6, with D possibly matching TRBD1 (6 bases). The CDR3 totals 17 residues. The V end was cut by 0 bases, the J end by 11 bases, with 21 bases between. Germline V gives CDR1 SGHRS, CDR2 YFSETQ. CDR3: CASSLEPPNRVTAPLHF. The CDR3 DNA follows: TGCGCCAGCAGCTTGGAACCGCCAAACAGGGTTACGGCACCCCTCCACTTT.